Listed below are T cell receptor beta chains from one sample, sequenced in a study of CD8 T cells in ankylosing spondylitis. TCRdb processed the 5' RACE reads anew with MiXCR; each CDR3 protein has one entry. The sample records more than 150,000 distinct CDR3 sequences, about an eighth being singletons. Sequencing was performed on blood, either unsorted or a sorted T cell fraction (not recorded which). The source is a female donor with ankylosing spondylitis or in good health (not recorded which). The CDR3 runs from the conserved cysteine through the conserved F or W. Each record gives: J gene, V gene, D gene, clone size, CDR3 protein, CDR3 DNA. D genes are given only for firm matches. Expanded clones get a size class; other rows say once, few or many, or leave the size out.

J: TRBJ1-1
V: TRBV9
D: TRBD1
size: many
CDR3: CASSEQGAGTEAFF
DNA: TGTGCCAGCAGCGAACAGGGGGCAGGAACTGAAGCTTTCTTT

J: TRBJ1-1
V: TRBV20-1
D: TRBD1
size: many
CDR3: CSAREDRDTEAFF
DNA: TGCAGTGCTAGAGAAGACAGGGACACTGAAGCTTTCTTT

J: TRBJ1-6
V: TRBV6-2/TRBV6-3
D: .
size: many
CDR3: CASAGQLNSPLHF
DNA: TGTGCCAGCGCTGGACAGCTCAATTCGCCCCTCCACTTT

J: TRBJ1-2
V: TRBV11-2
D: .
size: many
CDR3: CASSPNTANYGYTF
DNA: TGTGCCAGCAGCCCCAACACAGCTAACTATGGCTACACCTTC

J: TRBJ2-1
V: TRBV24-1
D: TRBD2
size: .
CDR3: CATNPGLAGVYEQFF
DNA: TGTGCCACCAACCCAGGACTAGCGGGAGTCTATGAGCAGTTCTTC

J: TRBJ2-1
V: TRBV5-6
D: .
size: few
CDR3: CASSPGPTGFNEQFF
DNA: TGTGCCAGCAGCCCCGGACCCACGGGATTCAATGAGCAGTTCTTC

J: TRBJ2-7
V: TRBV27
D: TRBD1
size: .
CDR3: CASRQRDSGYEQYF
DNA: TGTGCCAGCAGGCAAAGGGACAGCGGTTACGAGCAGTACTTC

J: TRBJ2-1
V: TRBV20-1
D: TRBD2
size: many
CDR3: CSASSSGLQFF
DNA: TGCAGTGCTAGCTCTAGCGGATTGCAGTTCTTC

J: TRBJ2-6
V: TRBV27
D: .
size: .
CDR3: CASSINHSGANVLTF
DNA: TGTGCCAGCAGTATAAATCACTCTGGGGCCAACGTCCTGACTTTC

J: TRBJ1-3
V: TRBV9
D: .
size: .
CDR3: CASSVEVQGSGNTIYF
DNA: TGTGCCAGCAGCGTAGAGGTCCAGGGGTCTGGAAACACCATATATTTT

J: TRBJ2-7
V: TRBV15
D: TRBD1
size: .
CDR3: CATSRDIITGAYEQYF
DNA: TGTGCCACCAGCAGAGATATTATTACAGGGGCCTACGAGCAGTACTTC

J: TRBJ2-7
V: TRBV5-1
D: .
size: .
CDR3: CASSMGQRDAYEQYF
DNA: TGCGCCAGCAGCATGGGACAAAGAGACGCCTACGAGCAGTACTTC

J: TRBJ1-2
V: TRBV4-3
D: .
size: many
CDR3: CASSQDARGVYGYTF
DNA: TGCGCCAGCAGCCAAGATGCCAGGGGTGTCTATGGCTACACCTTC

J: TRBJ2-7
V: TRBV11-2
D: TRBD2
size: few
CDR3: CASSLAGVALYF
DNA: TGTGCCAGCAGCTTGGCGGGAGTGGCTCTGTACTTC

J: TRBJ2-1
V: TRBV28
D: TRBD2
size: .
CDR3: CASSSPAGGPVGEQFF
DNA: TGTGCCAGCAGTTCCCCAGCGGGAGGGCCCGTCGGGGAGCAGTTCTTC

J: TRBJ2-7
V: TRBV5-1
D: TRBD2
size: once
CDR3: CTSSLGLADGSHEQYF
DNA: TGCACCAGCAGCTTGGGTCTAGCGGATGGATCTCACGAGCAGTACTTC

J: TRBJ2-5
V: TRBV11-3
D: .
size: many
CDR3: CASSLLDGSETQYF
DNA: TGTGCCAGCAGCTTACTAGACGGCTCGGAGACCCAGTACTTC

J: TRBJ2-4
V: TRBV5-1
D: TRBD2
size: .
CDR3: CASSHSGLAPSGAKNIQYF
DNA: TGCGCCAGCAGCCATTCGGGACTAGCGCCTAGCGGGGCCAAAAACATTCAGTACTTC

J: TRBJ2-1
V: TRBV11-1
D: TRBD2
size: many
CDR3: CASTRSWRGRKRENEQFF
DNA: TGTGCCAGCACCCGTTCTTGGCGAGGGAGGAAGCGGGAGAATGAGCAGTTCTTC

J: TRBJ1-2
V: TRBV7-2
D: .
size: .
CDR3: CASSSRLGGNYGYAF
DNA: TGTGCCAGCAGCTCCCGGCTGGGAGGTAACTATGGCTACGCCTTC

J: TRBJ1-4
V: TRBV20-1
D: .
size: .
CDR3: CSAPGRLNEKLFF
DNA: TGCAGTGCACCCGGACGGTTGAATGAAAAACTGTTTTTT

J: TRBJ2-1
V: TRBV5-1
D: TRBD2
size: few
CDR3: CASSPGPGGRIYNEQFF
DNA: TGCGCCAGCAGCCCTGGCCCCGGCGGGAGGATATACAATGAGCAGTTCTTC

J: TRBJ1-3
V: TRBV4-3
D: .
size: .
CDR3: CASSQVSSGMGNTIYF
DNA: TGCGCCAGCAGCCAAGTATCCAGCGGTATGGGAAACACCATATATTTT

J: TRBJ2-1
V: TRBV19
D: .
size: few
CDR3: CASSNRATYNEQFF
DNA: TGTGCCAGTAGTAACAGGGCAACTTACAATGAGCAGTTCTTC

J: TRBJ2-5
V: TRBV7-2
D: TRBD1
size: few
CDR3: CASSRDRGPQETQYF
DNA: TGTGCCAGCAGCCGGGACAGGGGCCCCCAAGAGACCCAGTACTTC

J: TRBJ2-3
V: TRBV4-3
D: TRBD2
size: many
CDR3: CASSQFPRESSTDTQYF
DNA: TGCGCCAGCAGCCAATTTCCGCGGGAGTCTAGCACAGATACGCAGTATTTT

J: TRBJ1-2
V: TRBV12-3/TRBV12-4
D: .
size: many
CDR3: CASNRVGVSRGAYGYTF
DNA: TGTGCCAGCAACAGGGTTGGGGTCTCAAGGGGAGCCTATGGCTACACCTTC

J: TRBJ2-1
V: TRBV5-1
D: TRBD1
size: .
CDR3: CASCRDRVNNEQFF
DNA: TGCGCCAGCTGCCGGGACAGGGTGAACAATGAGCAGTTCTTC

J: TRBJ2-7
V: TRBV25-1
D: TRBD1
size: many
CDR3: CASGYSDRVINEQYF
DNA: TGTGCCAGCGGTTATTCGGACAGGGTGATCAACGAGCAGTACTTC

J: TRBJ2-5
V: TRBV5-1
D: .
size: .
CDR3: CASSLDQGQTQYF
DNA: TGCGCCAGCAGCTTGGACCAGGGGCAGACCCAGTACTTC

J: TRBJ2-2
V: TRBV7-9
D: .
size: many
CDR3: CASTPLEKTGELFF
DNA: TGTGCCAGCACTCCTCTAGAAAAAACCGGGGAGCTGTTTTTT

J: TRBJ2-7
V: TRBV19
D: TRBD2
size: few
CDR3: CASSSGGSSYEQYF
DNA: TGTGCCAGTAGCTCGGGCGGGAGCTCCTACGAGCAGTACTTC

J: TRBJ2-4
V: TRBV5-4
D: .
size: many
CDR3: CASRDGSAGNIQYF
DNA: TGTGCCAGCCGAGACGGGAGCGCTGGAAACATTCAGTACTTC

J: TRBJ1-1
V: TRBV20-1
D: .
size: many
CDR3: CSARDFRFTGGNTEAFF
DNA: TGCAGTGCTAGAGATTTCCGTTTTACGGGCGGGAACACTGAAGCTTTCTTT

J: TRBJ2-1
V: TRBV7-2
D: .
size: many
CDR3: CASSLARDSYNEQFF
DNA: TGTGCCAGCAGCTTGGCAAGGGACTCCTACAATGAGCAGTTCTTC

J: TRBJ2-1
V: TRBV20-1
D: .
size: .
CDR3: CSALYWTVGEEQFF
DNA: TGCAGTGCTCTATATTGGACCGTCGGGGAAGAGCAGTTCTTC

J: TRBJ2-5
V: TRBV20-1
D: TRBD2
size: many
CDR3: CSARGATSGLTQETQYF
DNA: TGCAGTGCTAGAGGGGCCACTAGCGGCCTTACCCAAGAGACCCAGTACTTC

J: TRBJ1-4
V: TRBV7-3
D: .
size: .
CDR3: CASSVNRVESEKLFF
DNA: TGTGCCAGCAGCGTGAACAGAGTAGAGAGTGAAAAACTGTTTTTT

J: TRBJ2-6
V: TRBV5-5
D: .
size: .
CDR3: CATSGVAGANVLTF
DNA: TGTGCCACCTCCGGGGTTGCTGGGGCCAACGTCCTGACTTTC

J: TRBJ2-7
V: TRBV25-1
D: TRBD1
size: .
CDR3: CASSEDGTGTYEQYF
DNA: TGTGCCAGCAGTGAGGACGGGACAGGGACCTACGAGCAGTACTTC

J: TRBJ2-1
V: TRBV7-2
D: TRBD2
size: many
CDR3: CASSLGTSGVNEQFF
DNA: TGTGCCAGCAGCTTAGGGACTAGCGGGGTCAATGAGCAGTTCTTC

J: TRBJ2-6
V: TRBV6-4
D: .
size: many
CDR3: CASSDSASGANVLTF
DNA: TGTGCCAGCAGTGACTCGGCATCTGGGGCCAACGTCCTGACTTTC

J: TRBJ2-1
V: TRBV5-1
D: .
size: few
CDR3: CASAREAEYNEQFF
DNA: TGCGCCAGCGCCAGAGAGGCGGAGTACAATGAGCAGTTCTTC

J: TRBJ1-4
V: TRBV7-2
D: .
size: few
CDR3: CASSLGSGMIKLFF
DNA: TGTGCCAGCAGCTTAGGTTCGGGGATGATAAAACTGTTTTTT

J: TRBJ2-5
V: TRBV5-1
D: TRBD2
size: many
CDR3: CASSRGTSGRAHQETQYF
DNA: TGCGCCAGCAGCCGCGGGACTAGCGGGAGGGCACACCAAGAGACCCAGTACTTC

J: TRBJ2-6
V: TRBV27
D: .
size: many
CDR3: CASSLGSGTSSGANVLTF
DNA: TGTGCCAGCAGTTTAGGTAGCGGAACCTCCTCTGGGGCCAACGTCCTGACTTTC